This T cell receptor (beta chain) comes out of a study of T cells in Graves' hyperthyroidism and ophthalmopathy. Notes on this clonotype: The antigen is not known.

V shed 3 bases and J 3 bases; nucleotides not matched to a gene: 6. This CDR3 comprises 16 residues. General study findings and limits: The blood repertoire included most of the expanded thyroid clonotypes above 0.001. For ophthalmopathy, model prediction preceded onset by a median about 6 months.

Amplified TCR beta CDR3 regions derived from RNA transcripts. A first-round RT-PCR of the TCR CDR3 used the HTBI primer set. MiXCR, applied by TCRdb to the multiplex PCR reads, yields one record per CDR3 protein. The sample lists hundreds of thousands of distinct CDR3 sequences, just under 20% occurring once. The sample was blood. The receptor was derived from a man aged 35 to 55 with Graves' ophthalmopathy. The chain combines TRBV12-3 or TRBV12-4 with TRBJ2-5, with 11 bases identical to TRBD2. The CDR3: CASSFPTSGNKETQYF. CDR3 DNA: TGTGCCAGCAGTTTCCCGACTAGCGGGAATAAAGAGACCCAGTACTTC.